This T cell receptor (beta chain) was captured in a study of T cell changes during pregnancy in multiple sclerosis. Sequencing used immunoSEQ multiplex PCR; TCRdb keeps in-frame clones, though not all of them. The sample yields tens of thousands of clones, 91% seen once. The TCR originated in a female donor in good health, enrolled as a control in a pregnancy study. Specimen: peripheral blood, collected after pregnancy.

The CDR3 here is CASSLAGTGTYEQYF. CDR3 DNA sequence: TGTGCCAGCAGCTTAGCGGGGACAGGGACCTACGAGCAGTACTTC. The rearrangement links TRBV7-2 to TRBJ2-7, with 9 bases aligning to TRBD1. J lost 2 bases, V lost 0 bases, and 2 bases had no gene match. Germline V gene lookup returns CDR1 SGHTA and CDR2 FQGNSA. The CDR3 is 15 residues long.